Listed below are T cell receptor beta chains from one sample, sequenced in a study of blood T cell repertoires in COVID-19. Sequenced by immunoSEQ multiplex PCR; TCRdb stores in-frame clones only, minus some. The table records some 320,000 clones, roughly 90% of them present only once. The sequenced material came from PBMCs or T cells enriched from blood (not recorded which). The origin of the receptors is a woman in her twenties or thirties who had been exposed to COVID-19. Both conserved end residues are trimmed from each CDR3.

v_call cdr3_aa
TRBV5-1 ASSLDRVNTEAF
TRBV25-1 ASSEVWTGGRTGELF
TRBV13 ASSLARDNSYEQY
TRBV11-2 ASSNSGGSYNEQF
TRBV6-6 ASRTGLLNTEAF
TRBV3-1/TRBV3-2 ASSPGHLSTDTQY
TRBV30 ACSPTETNTEAF
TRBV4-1 ASSPGLAGRIDRSTDTQY
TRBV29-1 SVEGTGENTEAF
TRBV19 ASSIGDALIGNQPQH
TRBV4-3 ASSQDFLAGPRETQY
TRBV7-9 ASSLDVLYNSPLH
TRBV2 ASSDYRGNSPLH
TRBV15 ATPRVNTGELF
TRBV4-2 ASSQDLRQDQH
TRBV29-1 SVPNGGGHSTDTQY
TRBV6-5 ASSNRVFYGYT
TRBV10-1 ASSIGTFLKGYT
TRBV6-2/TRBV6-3 ASSSTGVKNEQY
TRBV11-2 ASSFHSGGNNEQF
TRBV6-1 ASSESTRGNSPLH
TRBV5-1 ASSLADRGLMNTEAF
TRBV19 ASKNPGQHRGHYGYT
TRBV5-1 ASSLGRGKTDTQY
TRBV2 ASTPPGAPWDTEAF
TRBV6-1 ASSAGTGTGVYEQY
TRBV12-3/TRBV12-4 ASRTGHNREQY
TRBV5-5 ASSYRSLGYNEQF
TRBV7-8 ASSYPPANTGELF
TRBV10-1 ASSECRQGVSYEQY
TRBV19 ASSQGTSNRETQY
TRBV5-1 ASSYGTGPTNEKLF
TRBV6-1 ASSEPRDYGYT
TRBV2 ASSEDGYGYT
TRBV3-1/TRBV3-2 ASSQRTGRNYGYT
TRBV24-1 ATSDPPGLGIHEQF
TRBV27 ASSQGNRNYGYT
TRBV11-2 ASSLNRVYEQY
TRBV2 ASNTPRQGTVYGYT
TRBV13 ASSYPSGGAKKTQY
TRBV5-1 ARSRGGGSYEQY
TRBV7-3 ASSPGGADTQY
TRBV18 ASSRSGGLLDTQY
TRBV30 AWSVRGSQPQH
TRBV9 ASSPDRADGYT
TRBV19 ASSEDRAYEQY
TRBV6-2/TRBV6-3 ASSYSLRSRGNQAQH
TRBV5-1 ASSLNQDYT
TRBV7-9 ASSFGMDRVDINTEAF
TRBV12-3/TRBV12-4 ASSFGGGDEQF
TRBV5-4 ASSLATSKVYGYT
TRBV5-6 ASSSDSEKLF
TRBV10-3 AISEIPLTSAPQGEQF
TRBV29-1 SVGVGTRNNYGYT
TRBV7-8 ASSSQGTTEAF
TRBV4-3 ASSIRDRPNEQF
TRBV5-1 ASSLGTGGGNTEAF
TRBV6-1 ASSEGTGSGNSPLH
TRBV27 ASSFPGGVGGYT